What follows are 5 T cell receptor beta chains derived from one specimen sequenced in a study of cytotoxic CD8 clonotypes in ibrutinib-treated CLL. The protocol was immunoSEQ multiplex PCR, while the TCRdb copy is restricted to in-frame clones and leaves out a portion. Among some 17,000 clones, 70% to 90% were seen once, and the ten largest hold about 17%. Specimen: PBMCs, collected before ibrutinib treatment. These receptors were obtained from a human donor with chronic lymphocytic leukemia.

This clone has just one count. The genes are TRBV5-4 and TRBJ2-7; 8 bases match TRBD2. Losses at the gene ends were 0 bases for V and 6 bases for J; bases not matched to a gene: 5. Germline CDR1 SGHNT, CDR2 YYREEE (reference sequence). CDR3 size: 14 residues. The CDR3 DNA sequence: TGTGCCAGCAGCTTGGAAGGACTAGCCCTCGAGCAGTACTTC. Translation: CASSLEGLALEQYF.

The DNA for the CDR3 is TGTGCCTCAGACGGGACTAGCGGGAGGGGTAGCTCCTACAATGAGCAGTTCTTC. It codes for CASDGTSGRGSSYNEQFF. The chain carries TRBV30 and TRBJ2-1; 16 bases agree with TRBD2. The CDR3 contains 18 residues. After removal of 7 bases from V and 0 bases from J, the junction contained 9 bases not matched to a gene. CDR1 is GTSNPN and CDR2 is SVGIG in the germline V gene (reference sequence).

The chain couples TRBV5-1 to TRBJ2-3; D not certain. This CDR3 has 17 amino acids. The V and J ends lost 5 bases and 4 bases respectively, with 23 bases between them. Germline V gene data show CDR1 as SGHRS and CDR2 as YFSETQ. This CDR3 reads CASSLTWALTWADTQYF. The CDR3 nucleotides read TGCGCCAGCAGTCTAACGTGGGCCCTCACATGGGCAGATACGCAGTATTTT.

The V and J genes are TRBV11-2 and TRBJ2-1; TRBD1 aligns across 9 bases. Trimming took 4 bases from V and 6 from J; bases not matched to a gene: 7. Germline CDR1 SGHAT, CDR2 FQNNGV. This CDR3 spans 15 amino acids. The CDR3 loop reads CASSSDRGEPNEQFF. The CDR3 DNA is TGTGCCAGCAGCTCCGACAGGGGGGAGCCCAATGAGCAGTTCTTC.

The chain recombines TRBV28 with TRBJ2-7, with 8 bases aligning to TRBD1. The CDR3 extends over 13 amino acids. V shed 4 bases and J 4 bases; nucleotides not matched to a gene: 3. CDR1 is MDHEN and CDR2 is SYDVKM in the germline V gene. The DNA of the CDR3 is TGTGCCAGCAGTTCCGGACAGGGATACGAGCAGTACTTC. Translating it yields CASSSGQGYEQYF.